The rows below give T cell receptor beta chains drawn from one sample of a study of a mutant IDH1 vaccine in newly diagnosed glioma. Their cognate antigens are unknown. Assay used: immunoSEQ multiplex PCR; TCRdb lists only in-frame clones, some missing. This repertoire shows 25,000 to 35,000 clones, more than 65% found once; its top ten account for about 30%. The sample consisted of PBMCs, taken from a glioma patient whose treatment included an IDH1 peptide vaccine. Source of these receptors: a man aged 30-40 years with glioma. The conserved cysteine and the conserved F or W are not part of the CDR3 here. A D gene is named only where the DNA matches it firmly. Size tells how often a clone was seen (once, few, many) or the class of an expanded clone, and some rows leave it out.

TRBD1 - TRBV5-1 ASSPGTGGTGSSENTGELF
- - TRBV14 ASSPLGRTWDEQF
TRBD1 - TRBV5-6 ASSWTGGMADTQY
TRBD1 - TRBV4-3 ASSQGQGKPHNEQF
- once TRBV9 ASSVGDSYTEAF
- - TRBV20-1 SAQNQETQY
- few TRBV5-1 ASSHPTENTEAF
- - TRBV5-1 ASSFRDQQF
- - TRBV5-1 ASRARQESYEQY
- - TRBV6-1 ASQRWTREKLF
TRBD1 - TRBV29-1 SVKITGTGEEEQY
TRBD1 once TRBV11-2 ASSLLGQGAFNEQF
- - TRBV7-2 ASSLGTEQETQY
TRBD2 few TRBV10-1 ASSLGTSGRYNEQF
TRBD1 - TRBV13 ASSLTSGTADEKLF
TRBD2 - TRBV7-3 ASSLTGTSTGELF
- - TRBV18 ASTPQNTNYGYT
- - TRBV30 AWSVPGGRAF
- - TRBV7-9 AGEQVGGRKLF